The 4 T cell receptor beta chains listed next were all sequenced from one sample in a study of Ad26.COV2.S vaccination and SARS-CoV-2 variants. Treatment meaning: around 19 received Ad26.COV2.S at low or high dose, single or two shots; about 5 received placebo; per-sample allocation not given. Following the first vaccine or placebo injection, samples were taken on day 63. Profiled with immunoSEQ multiplex PCR; TCRdb holds only in-frame clones, not every one. The sample includes 350,000 to 400,000 clones, 80% to 90% of them seen just once. The sequences come from peripheral blood, collected in a trial of Ad26.COV2.S vaccine versus placebo. The receptors were gathered from a person aged 18-65 years who received the Ad26.COV2.S COVID-19 vaccine or a placebo.

This sequence joins TRBV19 and TRBJ1-1, with D perhaps TRBD1 (6 bases). Between the trimmed V and J ends, which lost 6 bases and 8 bases, there was a span of 10 bases. This CDR3 is 11 amino acids long. Germline CDR1 LNHDA, CDR2 SQIVND (reference sequence). CDR3 nucleotides: TGTGCCAGTAGGGATGACAGGGAAGCTTTCTTT. The encoded protein is CASRDDREAFF.

The chain carries TRBV6-5 and TRBJ2-1; D uncertain. CDR1 and CDR2 (germline): MNHEY, SVGAGI. V was trimmed by 6 bases and J by 0 bases, leaving 12 bases between them. This CDR3 is 15 amino acids long. The CDR3 here is CASSPPLGSYNEQFF. CDR3 sequence (DNA): TGTGCCAGCAGCCCCCCTCTGGGCTCCTACAATGAGCAGTTCTTC.

This clone was detected only a few times. The chain links TRBV5-1 to TRBJ2-3; no clear D gene. The CDR3 has 14 amino acids. From germline, CDR1 is SGHRS and CDR2 YFSETQ. V dropped 5 bases and J dropped 6 bases, with 16 bases sitting between them. CDR3 protein: CASRRASSEDTQYF. The CDR3 nucleotides read TGCGCCAGCAGGAGAGCGTCGTCAGAGGATACGCAGTATTTT.

The V call is TRBV7-9, the J call TRBJ2-7; no clear D. V was trimmed by 3 bases and J by 1 base, leaving 10 bases between them. CDR1 SEHNR and CDR2 FQNEAQ come from the germline V gene (reference sequence). There are 14 residues in the CDR3. This chain's CDR3 is CASSFGTESYEQYF. In DNA form, the CDR3 reads TGTGCCAGCAGCTTCGGTACAGAATCCTACGAGCAGTACTTC.